Listed here are 26 T cell receptor beta chains from one sample, sequenced in a study of OX40 agonist ivuxolimab in advanced cancers. Only in-frame clones appear in the TCRdb table, and some are missing; sequencing was by immunoSEQ multiplex PCR. The table shows roughly 60,000 clones, with roughly nine tenths occurring only once. The sample consisted of CD4+ or CD8+ T cells sorted from blood, taken in a trial of the OX40 agonist ivuxolimab. Receptor source: an adult with an advanced solid tumor such as melanoma, head and neck, liver or kidney cancer.

The chain carries TRBV7-8 and TRBJ1-4; TRBD1 agrees at 7 bases. This CDR3 has 16 amino acids. CDR1 is SGHVS, CDR2 FQNEAQ, per germline. With 3 bases clipped from V and 7 bases from J, the junction kept 11 bases outside the gene matches. The CDR3 loop reads CASSFLIAGGSEKLFF. For the CDR3, the DNA is TGTGCCAGCAGCTTTCTGATCGCAGGGGGGAGTGAAAAACTGTTTTTT.

This clone was observed a single time. The J gene is TRBJ1-2, the V gene TRBV2; D may be TRBD1 (5 bases). Germline CDR1 is SNHLY and CDR2 is FYNNEI. This CDR3 is built from 15 residues. V was shortened by 7 bases and J by 4 bases, with 19 bases between the two germline ends. CDR3 amino acids: CASKDQGSQGYGYTF. CDR3 DNA sequence: TGTGCCAGCAAGGACCAGGGTTCACAAGGCTATGGCTACACCTTC.

This rearrangement joins TRBV7-3 to TRBJ2-1; 7 nucleotides line up with TRBD2. The length of the CDR3 is 14 residues. Trimming took 1 base from V and 10 from J; bases not matched to a gene: 7. The V gene's germline CDR1 is SGHTA and CDR2 FQGTGA. CDR3 in DNA: TGTGCCAGCAGCTTAATCACCGGGGGGAGCGAGCAGTTCTTC. Encoded protein: CASSLITGGSEQFF.

CDR3 region: CASRHKDRGPPAGYGYTF. CDR3 nucleotide sequence: TGTGCCAGCAGGCATAAAGACAGGGGGCCCCCGGCTGGCTATGGCTACACCTTC. The rearrangement uses TRBV5-4 and TRBJ1-2; 10 bases line up with TRBD1. In germline, CDR1 is SGHNT, CDR2 YYREEE (reference sequence). Trimming cost V 5 bases and J 4 bases; bases outside gene matches: 17. This CDR3 is 18 amino acids long.

The table lists this clone with a few counts. One junction end does not reproduce the germline sequence, and a read error may be involved. The genes are TRBV9 and TRBJ1-3; 9 positions agree with TRBD1. Germline V gene lookup returns CDR1 SGDLS and CDR2 YYNGEE. The CDR3 runs 14 residues. The DNA of the CDR3 is TGTGCCAGCAGCTTGGATGTCGACAGGGGGGGTCGGCATTTT. Translated: CASSLDVDRGGRHF.

The V call is TRBV19, the J call TRBJ1-2, with TRBD1 matching 8 bases. CDR1 and CDR2 (germline): LNHDA, SQIVND (reference sequence). The CDR3 runs to 13 residues. With V trimmed by 5 bases and J by 8 bases, 7 bases remained unmatched. The CDR3 DNA reads as TGTGCCAGTAGTTTACAGGGGGTCGAAGGCTACACCTTC. This codes for CASSLQGVEGYTF.

The chain recombines TRBV14 with TRBJ2-7; TRBD2 matches 8 bases. Trimming took 1 base from V and 4 from J; bases not matched to a gene: 3. CDR3 length: 14 amino acids. Germline V gene lookup returns CDR1 SGHDN and CDR2 FVKESK. CDR3 amino acids: CASSQVGLDYEQYF. The DNA for the CDR3 is TGTGCCAGCAGCCAAGTGGGACTAGATTACGAGCAGTACTTC.

This chain connects TRBV7-8 to TRBJ2-1; 11 nucleotides match TRBD2. With 5 bases clipped from V and 8 bases from J, the junction kept 8 bases outside the gene matches. This CDR3 has 15 amino acids. Germline V CDR1 and CDR2: SGHVS, FQNEAQ. CDR3 residues: CASSTTSGRADEQFF. CDR3 DNA: TGTGCCAGCAGCACTACTAGCGGGAGAGCTGATGAGCAGTTCTTC.

The chain is built from TRBV4-1 and TRBJ2-1; D might be TRBD2 (6 bases). There are 18 residues in the CDR3. Trimming took 0 bases from V and 3 from J, leaving 18 bases between them. Per germline, CDR1 MGHRA and CDR2 YSYEKL. CDR3 nucleotide sequence: TGCGCCAGCAGCCAAGATGACACTAGCCTACCACACTACAATGAGCAGTTCTTC. Translation gives CASSQDDTSLPHYNEQFF.

The gene calls are TRBV27 and TRBJ2-1; 9 bases align to TRBD2. Germline CDR1 is MNHEY and CDR2 is SMNVEV (reference sequence). The CDR3 loop spans 15 amino acids. Trimming cost V 2 bases and J 2 bases; bases outside gene matches: 1. CDR3 DNA: TGTGCCAGCAGTTTAGCGGGAGGGCCCTACAATGAGCAGTTCTTC. Amino acids: CASSLAGGPYNEQFF.

The chain combines TRBV6-5 with TRBJ1-1, with D tentatively TRBD1 (5 bases). CDR3 length: 15 residues. Trimming left V 5 bases short and J 2 bases short, with 15 bases between. Per germline, CDR1 MNHEY and CDR2 SVGAGI. The CDR3 DNA is TGTGCCAGCAGTCCTTCTACAGGATCTAACACTGAAGCTTTCTTT. This encodes CASSPSTGSNTEAFF.

V and J are TRBV6-5 and TRBJ2-2, with 10 bases lining up with TRBD2. This CDR3 comprises 14 residues. Per germline, CDR1 MNHEY and CDR2 SVGAGI. The V gene end was trimmed by 5 bases and the J gene end by 4 bases; junction bases not matched to a gene: 1. CDR3 coding DNA: TGTGCCAGCAGTCTAGCGGGAGTCACCGGGGAGCTGTTTTTT. It specifies CASSLAGVTGELFF.

The chain employs TRBV7-6 and TRBJ2-5, with TRBD2 matching over 8 bases. V dropped 5 bases and J dropped 3; count of bases not matched to a gene: 8. The germline V gene has CDR1 SGHVS and CDR2 FNYEAQ. The CDR3 contains 15 residues. For the CDR3, the DNA is TGTGCCAGCAGCCGGAGACTAGCGAGAGAAGAGACCCAGTACTTC. Translated, it gives CASSRRLAREETQYF.

The chain carries TRBV4-1 and TRBJ2-3; weak D call: TRBD2 (5 bases). Trimming removed 4 bases from V and 2 bases from J, with 10 bases in between. The CDR3 covers 14 residues. Germline CDR1 is MGHRA and CDR2 is YSYEKL. Here the CDR3 DNA reads TGCGCCAGCAGCCCTTTAGCGTACACAGATACGCAGTATTTT. Residues: CASSPLAYTDTQYF.

The genes are TRBV7-2 and TRBJ2-1; 9 bases match TRBD2. The germline CDR1 and CDR2 sequences are SGHTA and FQGNSA. The CDR3 has 14 residues. The junction had 4 bases not matched to a gene; V was cut back by 2 bases and J by 8 bases. The CDR3 loop is CASSLLSGSDEQFF. The CDR3 nucleotides are TGTGCCAGCAGCTTACTTAGCGGGAGCGATGAGCAGTTCTTC.

The V gene is TRBV6-5, the J gene TRBJ2-7; 8 bases map to TRBD2. This CDR3 contains 14 residues. Unmatched junction bases numbered 4, after V lost 4 bases and J lost 2 bases. CDR1 and CDR2 from the germline V gene are MNHEY and SVGAGI. CDR3 sequence: CASSSPGLAYEQYF. The DNA of the CDR3 is TGTGCCAGCAGTTCTCCGGGACTAGCCTACGAGCAGTACTTC.

This clone showed up just a few times. This sequence joins TRBV5-1 and TRBJ1-2; maybe TRBD1 (6 bases). Germline-derived CDR1 and CDR2 are SGHRS and YFSETQ. V was cut by 0 bases and J by 8 bases, with 8 bases left in between. The CDR3 loop spans 12 amino acids. CDR3 nucleotide sequence: TGCGCCAGCAGCTTGGACAGGGACGGCTACACCTTC. Translated: CASSLDRDGYTF.

V is TRBV27 and J is TRBJ2-1; tentative D call: TRBD2 (6 bases). The V and J ends lost 4 bases and 3 bases respectively, with 13 bases between them. The CDR3 has 15 amino acids. The germline V gene encodes CDR1 MNHEY and CDR2 SMNVEV (reference sequence). CDR3 region: CASSSRDSYYNEQFF. CDR3 sequence (DNA): TGTGCCAGCAGTTCCAGGGACTCCTACTACAATGAGCAGTTCTTC.

The V gene is TRBV5-4, the J gene TRBJ2-7; 8 bases align to TRBD1. The J segment lost 2 bases and the V segment lost 1 base, leaving 17 bases of the junction unmatched. The germline CDR1 and CDR2 sequences are SGHNT and YYREEE (reference sequence). This CDR3 comprises 19 residues. The CDR3 region is CASSLNDMRGQDAPYEQYF. Written as DNA, the CDR3 is TGTGCCAGCAGCTTGAACGATATGAGGGGACAGGATGCCCCCTACGAGCAGTACTTC.

The gene calls are TRBV27 and TRBJ2-5; 9 bases are a match to TRBD1. CDR1 and CDR2 from the germline V gene are MNHEY and SMNVEV (reference sequence). The V and J ends lost 4 bases and 4 bases, in that order; junction bases with no gene match: 4. The CDR3 is 14 residues long. CDR3 DNA sequence: TGTGCCAGCAGTTCTAGACAGGGGGGAGAGACCCAGTACTTC. This translates into CASSSRQGGETQYF.

This clone was seen only once. This chain links TRBV10-3 with TRBJ1-2, with unresolved D. Germline loops: CDR1 ENHRY, CDR2 SYGVKD. V lost 6 bases to trimming and J lost 4 bases, with 12 bases between them. The CDR3 consists of 13 residues. The CDR3 sequence: CAISTPAGYGYTF. The DNA of the CDR3 is TGTGCCATCAGCACGCCTGCGGGCTATGGCTACACCTTC.

The rearrangement joins TRBV18 to TRBJ2-2; D not resolved. Germline-derived CDR1 and CDR2 are KGHSH and LQKENI. V was trimmed by 2 bases and J by 2 bases, leaving 15 bases between them. The CDR3 consists of 17 residues. The CDR3 reads CASSPNSPGTNTGELFF. Written as DNA, the CDR3 is TGTGCCAGCTCACCAAACAGCCCGGGCACAAACACCGGGGAGCTGTTTTTT.

The chain links TRBV5-1 to TRBJ2-1; TRBD2 matches at 10 bases. This CDR3 region has 18 residues. The trim removed 4 bases at V and 8 bases at J, leaving 18 bases unmatched. CDR1 and CDR2 from the germline V gene are SGHRS and YFSETQ. CDR3 nucleotides: TGCGCCAGCAGCCGAGGGACCGAAGTTCTAGCGGGAGTCGATGAGCAGTTCTTC. Encoded protein: CASSRGTEVLAGVDEQFF.

This chain connects TRBV4-2 to TRBJ2-7; D might be TRBD1 (5 bases). CDR1 is LGHNA, CDR2 YNFKEQ, per germline. The CDR3 is 14 residues long. V lost 5 bases and J lost 2, with 13 bases in between. The CDR3 DNA is TGTGCCAGCAGCGGGGTGGGGCTAGCCTACGAGCAGTACTTC. Encoded protein: CASSGVGLAYEQYF.

The V and J genes are TRBV10-3 and TRBJ2-2; TRBD2 might be the D (5 bases). V lost 5 bases and J 6 bases, leaving 16 bases between the germline ends. The germline V gene encodes CDR1 ENHRY and CDR2 SYGVKD. The length of the CDR3 is 15 residues. DNA of the CDR3: TGTGCCATCAGTAATGAGGGAGCCTCTCCCGGGGAGCTGTTTTTT. This gives the protein CAISNEGASPGELFF.

This sequence joins TRBV7-9 and TRBJ1-4, with D possibly TRBD1 on 5 matching bases. This CDR3 comprises 15 residues. From germline, CDR1 is SEHNR and CDR2 FQNEAQ (reference sequence). V gave up 5 bases and J gave up 5 bases, with 15 bases separating them. The CDR3 nucleotides read TGTGCCAGCAGCCCCTCGGGGACGTGGAATGAAAAACTGTTTTTT. It yields the protein CASSPSGTWNEKLFF.